The 3 T cell receptor beta chains in this list originate from one sample, sequenced in a study of T cell changes during pregnancy in multiple sclerosis. Assay: immunoSEQ multiplex PCR; the TCRdb copy retains only in-frame clones and omits some. Of 89,000 or so clones detected, around 93% appear once; the ten largest clones hold 3.5%. Sequencing was performed on PBMCs, taken in the first trimester of pregnancy. These receptors came from a female donor in good health, serving as a control in a pregnancy study. Some clones in this sample may be carry-over from other donors' samples.

CDR3 in amino acids: CASSEWGQDEQFF. The DNA of the CDR3 is TGTGCCAGCAGTGAGTGGGGGCAAGATGAGCAGTTCTTC. The V and J genes are TRBV6-1 and TRBJ2-1; maybe TRBD1 (6 bases). V lost 3 bases and J 8 bases, leaving 11 bases between the germline ends. Germline V gives CDR1 MNHNS, CDR2 SASEGT. The CDR3 is 13 amino acids.

The chain uses TRBV6-5 and TRBJ2-7, with 8 positions matching TRBD2. The J segment lost 7 bases and the V segment lost 2 bases, leaving 7 bases of the junction unmatched. The CDR3 sequence is 14 residues long. CDR1 and CDR2 (germline): MNHEY, SVGAGI. This chain's CDR3 is CASSYRGGTREQYF. CDR3 nucleotide sequence: TGTGCCAGCAGTTACCGGGGGGGAACCAGGGAGCAGTACTTC.

The rearrangement uses TRBV4-1 and TRBJ1-2; D is uncertain. V lost 6 bases to trimming and J lost 2 bases, with 13 bases between them. Germline CDR1 reads MGHRA; CDR2 reads YSYEKL. This CDR3 has 14 residues. The chain's CDR3 is CASRGETENYGYTF. The CDR3 DNA reads as TGCGCCAGCAGGGGAGAAACAGAGAACTATGGCTACACCTTC.